This T cell receptor beta chain is from a study of cytomegalovirus exposure and HLA in healthy donors. Points from the study as a whole: When analyzed later, a missense DCLRE1C variant was found to be linked to TCR beta V- and J-gene trimming. The authors excluded some V segments, including TRBV6-2 and TRBV6-3, as indistinguishable.

The PCR employed 60 Vbeta primers together with 13 Jbeta primers. Using immunoSEQ multiplex PCR, the repertoire was profiled, and TCRdb retains in-frame clones only, with some absent. The sample holds more than 150,000 clones, roughly four fifths seen once. There are 13 residues in the CDR3. The V end was cut by 5 bases, the J end by 0 bases, with 7 bases between. CDR1 and CDR2 from the germline V gene are KGHSY and FQNENV. In regard to this clone: Its antigen remains unidentified.

Sequenced input: PBMCs. This TCR came from a man aged 40-49 years in good health and CMV-seronegative. The chain joins TRBV16 to TRBJ1-1; possible D gene TRBD1, 6 bases. In nucleotides, the CDR3 is TGTGCCAGCAGCGGACAGATGAACACTGAAGCTTTCTTT. It translates to CASSGQMNTEAFF.